The subject of this entry is one T cell receptor beta chain. Only in-frame clones appear in the TCRdb table, and some are missing; sequencing was by immunoSEQ multiplex PCR. The data hold around 720,000 clones, with 73% observed a single time. This CDR3 spans 13 amino acids. V was pared by 4 bases and J by 9 bases, with 9 bases of the junction left unmatched. Germline CDR1 GTSNPN, CDR2 SVGIG (reference sequence). The data were taken from a study of shared clonotypes between healthy human individuals. The V call is TRBV30, the J call TRBJ2-1; 7 bases line up with TRBD1. The clonotype comes from a woman aged 30 to 39 in good health. The material sequenced was memory CD4+ T cells sorted from blood. As to subset: CD45RA-negative fraction. CDR3 sequence: CAWNAQGDGEQFF. The CDR3 DNA reads TGTGCCTGGAACGCCCAGGGGGATGGTGAGCAGTTCTTC.